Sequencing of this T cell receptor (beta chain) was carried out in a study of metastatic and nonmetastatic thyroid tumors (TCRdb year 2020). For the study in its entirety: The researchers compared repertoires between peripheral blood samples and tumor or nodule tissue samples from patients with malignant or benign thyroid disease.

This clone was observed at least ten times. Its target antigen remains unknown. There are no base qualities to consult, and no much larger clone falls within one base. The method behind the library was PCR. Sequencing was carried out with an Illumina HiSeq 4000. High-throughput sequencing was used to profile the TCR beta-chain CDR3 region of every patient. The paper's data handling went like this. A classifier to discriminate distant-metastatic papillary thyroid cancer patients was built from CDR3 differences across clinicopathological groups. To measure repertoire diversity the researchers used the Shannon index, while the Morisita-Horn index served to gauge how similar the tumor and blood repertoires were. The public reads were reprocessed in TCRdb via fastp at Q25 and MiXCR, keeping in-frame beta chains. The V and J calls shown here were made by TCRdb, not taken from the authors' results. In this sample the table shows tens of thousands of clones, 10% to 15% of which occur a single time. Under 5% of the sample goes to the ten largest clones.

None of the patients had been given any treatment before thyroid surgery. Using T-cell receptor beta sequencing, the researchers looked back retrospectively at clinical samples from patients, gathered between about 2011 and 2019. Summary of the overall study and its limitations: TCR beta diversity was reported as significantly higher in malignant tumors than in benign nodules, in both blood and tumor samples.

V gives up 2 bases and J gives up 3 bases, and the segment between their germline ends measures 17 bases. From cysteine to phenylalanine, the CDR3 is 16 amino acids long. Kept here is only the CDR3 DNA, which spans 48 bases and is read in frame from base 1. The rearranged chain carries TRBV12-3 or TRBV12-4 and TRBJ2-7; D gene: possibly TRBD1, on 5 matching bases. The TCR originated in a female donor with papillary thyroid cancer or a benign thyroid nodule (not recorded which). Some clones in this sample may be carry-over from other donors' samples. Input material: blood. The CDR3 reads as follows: CASSLNSARTNYEQYF. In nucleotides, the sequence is TGTGCCAGCAGTTTAAACAGTGCGAGGACAAACTACGAGCAGTACTTC.